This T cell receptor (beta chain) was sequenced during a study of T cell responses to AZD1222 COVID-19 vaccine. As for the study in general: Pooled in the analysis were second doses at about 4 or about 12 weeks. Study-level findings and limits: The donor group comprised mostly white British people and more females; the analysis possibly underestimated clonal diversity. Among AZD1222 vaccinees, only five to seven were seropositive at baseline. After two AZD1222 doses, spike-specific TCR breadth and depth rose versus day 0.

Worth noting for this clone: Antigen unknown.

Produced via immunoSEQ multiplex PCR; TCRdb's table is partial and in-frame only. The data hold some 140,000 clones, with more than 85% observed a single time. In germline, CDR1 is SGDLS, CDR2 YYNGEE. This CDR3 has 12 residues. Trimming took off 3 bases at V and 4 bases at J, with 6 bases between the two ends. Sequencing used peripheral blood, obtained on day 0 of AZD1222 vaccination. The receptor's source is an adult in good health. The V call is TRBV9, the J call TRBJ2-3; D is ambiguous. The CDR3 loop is CASSDPPDTQYF. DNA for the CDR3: TGTGCCAGCAGCGACCCACCAGATACGCAGTATTTT.